This is a list of T cell receptor beta chains from one sample in a study of T cell repertoires in cytomegalovirus infection. Their cognate antigens are unknown. Using its own MiXCR run on the reads, TCRdb lists one record per CDR3 protein. Here the sample spans around 540,000 distinct CDR3 sequences, 33% being singletons. Sequenced here: cultured PBMCs, sampled from culture after CMV antigen stimulation. The receptors were sampled from a human donor in good health (CMV status not recorded). Some clones in this sample may be carry-over from other donors' samples. The CDR3 runs from the conserved cysteine through the conserved F or W. The D gene is left open where the match is weak. Part of the rows lack a size; the others show once, few, many or a class for expanded clones.

CDR3 length: 16; D gene: .; V gene: TRBV7-9; clone size: .; J gene: TRBJ1-1; CDR3 protein: CASSLVQGGRNAEAFF; CDR3 DNA: TGTGCCAGCAGCTTAGTACAGGGAGGACGGAACGCTGAAGCTTTCTTT
CDR3 length: 12; D gene: .; V gene: TRBV18; clone size: .; J gene: TRBJ2-7; CDR3 protein: CASSPDMRVQYF; CDR3 DNA: TGTGCCAGCTCACCCGACATGAGGGTCCAGTACTTC
CDR3 length: 14; D gene: .; V gene: TRBV7-9; clone size: few; J gene: TRBJ1-2; CDR3 protein: CASSLESRDYGYTF; CDR3 DNA: TGTGCCAGCAGCTTAGAGAGCAGGGACTATGGCTACACCTTC
CDR3 length: 18; D gene: TRBD1; V gene: TRBV20-1; clone size: .; J gene: TRBJ1-5; CDR3 protein: CSARDQRTGAYGNQPQHF; CDR3 DNA: TGCAGTGCTAGAGATCAACGGACAGGGGCCTATGGCAATCAGCCCCAGCATTTT
CDR3 length: 14; D gene: .; V gene: TRBV27; clone size: .; J gene: TRBJ2-3; CDR3 protein: CASSLWDSTDTQYF; CDR3 DNA: TGTGCCAGCAGTTTATGGGATAGCACAGATACGCAGTATTTT
CDR3 length: 16; D gene: TRBD2; V gene: TRBV7-3; clone size: .; J gene: TRBJ2-5; CDR3 protein: CASSLRSAGGQETQYF; CDR3 DNA: TGTGCCAGCAGCTTAAGGTCGGCGGGAGGGCAAGAGACCCAGTACTTC
CDR3 length: 14; D gene: TRBD2; V gene: TRBV6-2/TRBV6-3; clone size: few; J gene: TRBJ2-5; CDR3 protein: CASSYGRERETQYF; CDR3 DNA: TGTGCCAGCAGTTACGGGCGGGAGCGTGAGACCCAGTACTTC
CDR3 length: 14; D gene: .; V gene: TRBV7-2; clone size: many; J gene: TRBJ1-1; CDR3 protein: CASSSIGGNTEAFF; CDR3 DNA: TGTGCCAGCAGCTCAATAGGGGGGAACACTGAAGCTTTCTTT
CDR3 length: 15; D gene: .; V gene: TRBV28; clone size: .; J gene: TRBJ1-1; CDR3 protein: CASTFPSAPDTEAFF; CDR3 DNA: TGTGCCAGCACCTTCCCATCGGCCCCGGACACTGAAGCTTTCTTT
CDR3 length: 17; D gene: .; V gene: TRBV7-8; clone size: .; J gene: TRBJ1-1; CDR3 protein: CASSLALGRRKNTEAFF; CDR3 DNA: TGTGCCAGCAGCTTAGCTCTAGGGCGCAGAAAGAACACTGAAGCTTTCTTT
CDR3 length: 16; D gene: TRBD1; V gene: TRBV7-2; clone size: few; J gene: TRBJ1-6; CDR3 protein: CASSLVTGTGGSPLHF; CDR3 DNA: TGTGCCAGCAGCTTAGTAACCGGGACAGGGGGCTCACCCCTCCACTTT
CDR3 length: 14; D gene: .; V gene: TRBV7-2; clone size: few; J gene: TRBJ1-2; CDR3 protein: CASSPRTNVHGYTF; CDR3 DNA: TGTGCCAGCAGCCCGAGGACCAATGTCCATGGCTACACCTTC